The source of this TCR beta chain is a study of molecular identifiers for immune sequencing clone quantification. Study-level results: Whereas clones above 20 RNA copies held under 1% of naive-cell molecules, they held over 97% of effector molecules.

Only a few counts were recorded for this clonotype. Its specificity is not known. TCRdb re-derived calls from the PCR reads in MiXCR, one entry per CDR3 protein. The sample lists about half a million distinct CDR3 sequences, under 30% occurring once. This CDR3 comprises 14 residues. V lost 3 bases to trimming and J lost 9 bases, with 15 bases between them. Germline CDR1 LGHDT, CDR2 YNNKEL (reference sequence). The chain has TRBV3-1 and TRBJ2-1; possibly TRBD1 for D (6 bases). This receptor was identified in a human donor in good health. Some libraries in this study had Jurkat cell RNA spiked in. Sequencing input: naive CD8+ T cells from blood, with Jurkat cell RNA spiked in. The sample's subset: FACS-sorted CD8+CD4-CCR7+CD45RA+ naive T cells. The CDR3 is CASSHLTQGGEQFF. The CDR3 nucleotides are TGTGCCAGCAGCCATCTCACGCAAGGGGGTGAGCAGTTCTTC.